The next 7 T cell receptor beta chains were all read from a single sample in a study of spatial heterogeneity in lung cancer. Time point here: blood at routine non-recurrence follow-up after resection. In each case, whole RNA from tumor, nontumor lung or frozen PBMC was sequenced unsorted. MiXCR was run by TCRdb on the 5' RACE reads, yielding one entry per CDR3 protein. The table includes about 120,000 distinct CDR3 sequences, 12% detected once. The sequencing used PBMCs, collected at follow-up. The receptors come from a male donor with early-stage non-small cell lung cancer.

The J gene is TRBJ2-5, the V gene TRBV27; D is unclear. The V and J ends lost 2 bases and 6 bases respectively, with 10 bases between them. The CDR3 covers 13 residues. CDR1 and CDR2 from the germline V gene are MNHEY and SMNVEV (reference sequence). The CDR3, as DNA: TGTGCCAGCAGTTTAAACAGAGGAAAGACCCAGTACTTC. Its protein product is CASSLNRGKTQYF.

The table lists this clonotype with a few counts. The chain couples TRBV7-9 to TRBJ1-2; a weak D match, TRBD1 (5 bases). CDR1 SEHNR and CDR2 FQNEAQ come from the germline V gene (reference sequence). Trimming cost V 3 bases and J 3 bases, with 17 bases left between them. The length of the CDR3 is 16 residues. The CDR3 is CASSFSLRARDYGYTF. In DNA form, the CDR3 reads TGTGCCAGCAGCTTCAGTCTCAGGGCAAGGGACTATGGCTACACCTTC.

The chain links TRBV28 to TRBJ2-3; D is perhaps TRBD2 (5 bases). Germline V gives CDR1 MDHEN, CDR2 SYDVKM. V lost 4 bases and J lost 4, with 9 bases in between. The CDR3 is 13 amino acids. CDR3 sequence reads: CASSSPSPDTQYF. CDR3 sequence (DNA): TGTGCCAGCAGTTCTCCTAGCCCAGATACGCAGTATTTT.

This clonotype was found many times. The genes are TRBV10-1 and TRBJ1-2, with D possibly TRBD1 on 6 matching bases. The V and J ends lost 3 bases and 4 bases respectively, with 15 bases between them. The CDR3 extends over 15 amino acids. CDR1 WNHNN and CDR2 SYGVQD come from the germline V gene (reference sequence). The CDR3 bases are TGCGCCAGCAGTGATAACAGGGATTGGAGCTATGGCTACACCTTC. Its protein is CASSDNRDWSYGYTF.

To note about this clonotype: Given a much more abundant clone one base away, this may be a read error. V gene TRBV7-2 combines with J gene TRBJ1-1, with TRBD1 matching over 7 bases. The germline V gene has CDR1 SGHTA and CDR2 FQGNSA. CDR3 length equals 15 residues. The CDR3 sequence is CASSLGGTVNTEAYF. The CDR3 DNA follows: TGTGCCAGCAGCTTAGGGGGGACAGTGAACACTGAAGCTTACTTT. The full variable domain, its missing parts supplied by reference TRBV7-2 and TRBJ1-1, is GAGVSQSPSNKVTEKGKDVELRCDPISGHTALYWYRQSLGQGLEFLIYFQGNSAPDKSGLPSDRFSAERTGGSVSTLTIQRTQQEDSAVYLCASSLGGTVNTEAYFGQGTRLTVV.

The genes are TRBV28 and TRBJ1-5, with D hard to call. V lost 7 bases to trimming and J lost 5 bases, with 9 bases between them. The CDR3 contains 12 residues. CDR1 is MDHEN and CDR2 is SYDVKM in the germline V gene. CDR3 in amino acids: CASMGGHQPQHF. CDR3 bases: TGTGCCAGCATGGGAGGTCATCAGCCCCAGCATTTT.

This clonotype was seen repeatedly, ten times or more. V and J are TRBV27 and TRBJ2-1, with 8 nucleotides matching TRBD2. The length of the CDR3 is 14 residues. Germline lookup yields CDR1 MNHEY and CDR2 SMNVEV (reference sequence). J was trimmed by 4 bases and V by 6 bases; bases with no gene match: 5. The CDR3 DNA sequence: TGTGCCAGCAGCGGGGGGGGACCTTACAATGAGCAGTTCTTC. Its protein product is CASSGGGPYNEQFF.